This T cell receptor beta chain derives from a study of CD8+CD57+ T cells in acquired aplastic anemia. Patients chosen for sequencing had CD8+CD57+ cells that had expanded, as shown by flow cytometry. The TCR beta profiling, which covered VDJ combination and CDR3 sequence, was carried out using genomic DNA as the template. TCRdb re-called the reads through MiXCR, storing one row per CDR3 protein. Seen here are around 200,000 distinct CDR3 sequences, 45% to 60% observed once, and the top ten hold 10% to 15%. This clonotype was found many times. The clonotype comes from a human donor with aplastic anemia. The sequenced material came from sorted CD4+, CD8+, or CD8+CD57+ T cells (not recorded which) from PBMCs.

The CDR3 sequence: CASSVAVNSGNTIYF. In DNA form, the CDR3 reads TGTGCCAGCAGCGTAGCAGTAAACTCTGGAAACACCATATATTTT. This chain joins TRBV9 and TRBJ1-3; D not certain. The CDR3 is 15 amino acids. Trimming cost V 0 bases and J 0 bases, with 7 bases left between them. Germline CDR1 is SGDLS and CDR2 is YYNGEE.